These T cell receptor beta chains were read from a single sample in a study of blood T cells in healthy people across ages. TCRdb processed the 5' RACE reads anew with MiXCR; each CDR3 protein has one entry. The table includes around 1.5 million distinct CDR3 sequences, around 59% detected once. Source material: blood. These receptor sequences come from a man between 18 and 35 years old in good health. CDR3s include the opening cysteine and the closing phenylalanine or tryptophan. A D gene is named only where the DNA matches it firmly. A row's size may be missing; if present it is once, few, many or a size class.

>NA|TRBJ2-3|TRBV2|NA
CASLIAVRDTQYF
TGTGCCAGCCTCATAGCGGTGAGAGATACGCAGTATTTT
>NA|TRBJ2-7|TRBV29-1|TRBD1
CSGGQGGSEQYF
TGCAGCGGGGGACAGGGGGGATCCGAGCAGTACTTC
>NA|TRBJ2-7|TRBV28|NA
CASSSKAGWGSYEQYF
TGTGCCAGCAGTTCTAAGGCGGGCTGGGGGTCCTACGAGCAGTACTTC
>NA|TRBJ1-2|TRBV4-1|NA
CASSAGSTVGGYGYTF
TGCGCCAGCAGCGCCGGGTCGACAGTCGGAGGCTATGGCTACACCTTC
>NA|TRBJ2-5|TRBV30|NA
CAWSVVSGGETQYF
TGTGCCTGGAGTGTCGTTAGCGGCGGGGAGACCCAGTACTTC
>few|TRBJ2-7|TRBV4-1|NA
CASSQEILFEQYF
TGCGCCAGCAGCCAAGAAATCCTGTTCGAGCAGTACTTC
>NA|TRBJ2-7|TRBV27|NA
CASSLSLDSYEQYF
TGTGCCAGCAGCTTATCCCTCGACAGCTACGAGCAGTACTTC
>NA|TRBJ1-1|TRBV5-8|TRBD1
CASSDRQGRPEAFF
TGTGCCAGCAGCGATCGACAGGGGCGCCCTGAAGCTTTCTTT
>NA|TRBJ1-2|TRBV24-1|TRBD1
CATSDGTGSLYGYTF
TGTGCCACCAGTGATGGGACAGGGTCCCTCTATGGCTACACCTTC
>NA|TRBJ2-7|TRBV15|NA
CATSTTRRTALSYEQYF
TGTGCCACCAGCACAACTCGCAGGACAGCCCTCTCCTACGAGCAGTACTTC